This is a list of T cell receptor beta chains from one sample in a study of T cell repertoires in cytomegalovirus infection. The antigens for these receptors are not known. One entry per CDR3 protein results from TCRdb running MiXCR on the reads. The profile shows under 300,000 distinct CDR3 sequences, about 20% of them singletons. The sample here was cultured PBMCs, taken from culture after CMV antigen stimulation. The receptors originated from a human donor in good health (CMV status not recorded). Some clones in this sample may be carry-over from other donors' samples. The CDR3 runs from the conserved cysteine through the conserved F or W.

>TRBJ2-3|TRBV20-1
CSASWRLAGGEPLTDTQYF
>TRBJ1-5|TRBV20-1
CSALAGGTGNQPQHF
>TRBJ2-3|TRBV7-8
CASSPQGTGSGGTQYF
>TRBJ2-5|TRBV29-1
CSGSRGPETQYF
>TRBJ1-3|TRBV6-5
CASSYSRPSGNTIYF
>TRBJ2-3|TRBV15
CATSRDRGKSNTQYF
>TRBJ2-5|TRBV7-6
CASSILLNRLAGETQYF
>TRBJ2-7|TRBV7-9
CASSLAGTPDEQYF
>TRBJ1-1|TRBV5-1
CASSLDGRTEAFF
>TRBJ2-2|TRBV9
CASSARGLGTGELFF
>TRBJ1-2|TRBV28
CASSTPGDGYTF